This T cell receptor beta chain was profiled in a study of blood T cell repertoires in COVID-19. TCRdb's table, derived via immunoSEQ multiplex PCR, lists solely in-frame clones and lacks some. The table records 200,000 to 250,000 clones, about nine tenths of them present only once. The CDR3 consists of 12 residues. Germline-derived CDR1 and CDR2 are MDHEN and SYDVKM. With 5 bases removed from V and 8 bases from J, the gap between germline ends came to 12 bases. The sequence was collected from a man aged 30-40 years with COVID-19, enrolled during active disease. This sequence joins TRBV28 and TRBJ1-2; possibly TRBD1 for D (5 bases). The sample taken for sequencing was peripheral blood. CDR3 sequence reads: CASSITTEGYTF. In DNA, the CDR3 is TGTGCCAGCAGTATTACGACAGAAGGCTACACCTTC.